The 24 T cell receptor beta chains given below trace back to one sample, sequenced in a study of T cells after posttransplantation cyclophosphamide. The method was immunoSEQ multiplex PCR; TCRdb's version includes in-frame clones alone and lacks a portion of them. The sample yields around 35,000 clones, without any singletons. Sample: PBMCs. These receptors all come from a man between 25 and 39 years old in good health and a related stem cell transplant donor.

This clone was recorded at least ten times. The chain employs TRBV19 and TRBJ1-1; D possibly corresponds to TRBD1 (6 bases). Between the trimmed V and J ends, which lost 11 bases and 4 bases, there was a span of 17 bases. The CDR3 runs to 13 residues. Germline V lookup: CDR1 LNHDA, CDR2 SQIVND (reference sequence). DNA of the CDR3: TGTGCCTCCGGGCAGGGGCAGGGCACTGAAGCTTTCTTT. Its protein product is CASGQGQGTEAFF.

This clone was recorded many times. J is TRBJ1-1 and V is TRBV9, with D tentatively TRBD1 (6 bases). Germline loops: CDR1 SGDLS, CDR2 YYNGEE. V dropped 4 bases and J dropped 4 bases, with 11 bases sitting between them. CDR3 length: 13 amino acids. CDR3 coding DNA: TGTGCCAGCAGCACAGGGCCTCTCACTGAAGCTTTCTTT. It translates to CASSTGPLTEAFF. Combining the CDR3 with reference TRBV9 and TRBJ1-1 gives the whole variable domain DSGVTQTPKHLITATGQRVTLRCSPRSGDLSVYWYQQSLDQGLQFLIQYYNGEERAKGNILERFSAQQFPDLHSELNLSSLELGDSALYFCASSTGPLTEAFFGQGTRLTVV.

This clone was detected ten times or more. This chain uses TRBV7-9 with TRBJ2-1; 10 bases align to TRBD2. The CDR3 runs 15 residues. CDR1 and CDR2 from the germline V gene are SEHNR and FQNEAQ (reference sequence). The junction had 4 bases not matched to a gene; V was cut back by 2 bases and J by 6 bases. In DNA form, the CDR3 reads TGTGCCAGCAGCTTATCCCTAGCGGGGGTCAATGAGCAGTTCTTC. It specifies CASSLSLAGVNEQFF.

This clone was counted only a few times. CDR3 nucleotides: TGTGCCAGCATTGATACAGCGAACACCGGGGAGCTGTTTTTT. The encoded protein is CASIDTANTGELFF. The chain couples TRBV2 to TRBJ2-2; no definite D call. Germline values: CDR1 SNHLY, CDR2 FYNNEI. V lost 7 bases and J 0 bases, leaving 9 bases between the germline ends. The CDR3 has 14 residues.

This clone was seen many times. The V call is TRBV6-5, the J call TRBJ1-1; D gene uncertain. Trimming shortened V by 6 bases and J by 1 base, and 12 bases separated the two germline ends. Germline lookup yields CDR1 MNHEY and CDR2 SVGAGI. The CDR3 covers 14 residues. The CDR3 DNA sequence: TGTGCCAGCAGCTATGGGTCGGGGAACACTGAAGCTTTCTTT. Protein sequence: CASSYGSGNTEAFF.

This clone was observed many times. The V gene is TRBV28, the J gene TRBJ2-7; 10 bases map to TRBD1. The germline gives CDR1 MDHEN, CDR2 SYDVKM. V gave up 4 bases and J gave up 8 bases; unmatched junction bases: 5. CDR3 length: 13 residues. CDR3: CASSSGQGNKQYF. As DNA, the CDR3 is TGTGCCAGCAGTTCGGGACAGGGGAACAAGCAGTACTTC.

In this sample, this clone turned up many times. This chain links TRBV19 with TRBJ2-5; 7 bases are a match to TRBD1. The V and J ends lost 5 bases and 4 bases, in that order; junction bases with no gene match: 13. The length of the CDR3 is 16 residues. Germline V gene data show CDR1 as LNHDA and CDR2 as SQIVND (reference sequence). The DNA of the CDR3 is TGTGCCAGTAGTGTACGGGACAGAGGGAAGGGAGAGACCCAGTACTTC. Translation gives CASSVRDRGKGETQYF.

At least ten counts were recorded for this clone. The chain combines TRBV5-5 with TRBJ1-2; the match to TRBD1 covers 9 bases. The CDR3 is made up of 15 amino acids. The germline V gene encodes CDR1 SGHKS and CDR2 YYEKEE (reference sequence). V lost 3 bases, J lost 4 bases, and 7 bases stayed unmatched. In DNA, the CDR3 is TGTGCCAGCAGCTCCCGGACAGGGGTGGCCTATGGCTACACCTTC. Its translation: CASSSRTGVAYGYTF.

The sample holds a few counts of this clone. The chain carries TRBV11-1 and TRBJ2-2; TRBD1 might be the D (5 bases). V lost 4 bases to trimming and J lost 5 bases, with 17 bases between them. CDR3 size: 16 residues. In germline, CDR1 is SGHAT, CDR2 FQDESV (reference sequence). The CDR3 sequence is CASSSKEGVRTGELFF. DNA for the CDR3: TGTGCCAGCAGCTCCAAAGAAGGGGTGAGGACCGGGGAGCTGTTTTTT. Supplemented by reference TRBV11-1 and TRBJ2-2, the full variable domain reads EAEVAQSPRYKITEKSQAVAFWCDPISGHATLYWYRQILGQGPELLVQFQDESVVDDSQLPKDRFSAERLKGVDSTLKIQPAELGDSAMYLCASSSKEGVRTGELFFGEGSRLTVL.

The sample holds many counts of this clone. The rearrangement joins TRBV4-3 to TRBJ2-3; D ambiguous. V was pared by 3 bases and J by 5 bases, with 9 bases between. Germline CDR1 and CDR2: LGHNA and YSLEER. This CDR3 is built from 13 residues. CDR3 nucleotides: TGCGCCAGCAGCCATCGTACGGGAGATACGCAGTATTTT. Protein sequence: CASSHRTGDTQYF.

This clone was observed at least ten times. V and J are TRBV19 and TRBJ2-3, with 8 positions matching TRBD1. Germline loops: CDR1 LNHDA, CDR2 SQIVND (reference sequence). There are 19 residues in the CDR3. V shed 0 bases and J 9 bases; nucleotides not matched to a gene: 20. The CDR3 DNA sequence: TGTGCCAGTAGTATAGATCTTAGGGGACAGGTGGGCGAGCGGTGGACGCAGTATTTT. It codes for CASSIDLRGQVGERWTQYF.

This clone has only a few counts. The genes are TRBV6-4 and TRBJ2-3, with TRBD2 matching 11 bases. Trimming took 4 bases from V and 3 from J; bases not matched to a gene: 6. Per the germline V gene, CDR1 is MRHNA and CDR2 is SNTAGT. The CDR3 covers 16 residues. CDR3 nucleotides: TGTGCCAGCAGTGTTACTAGCGGGGGATTGACAGATACGCAGTATTTT. Protein product: CASSVTSGGLTDTQYF.

This clone was observed a few times. This sequence joins TRBV5-1 and TRBJ1-2; D perhaps matches TRBD1 (5 bases). Per the germline V gene, CDR1 is SGHRS and CDR2 is YFSETQ. The CDR3 is 15 residues long. Trimming took off 4 bases at V and 5 bases at J, with 18 bases between the two ends. DNA of the CDR3: TGCGCCAGCAGCCTAGGAGGGGCAATGATTTATGGCTACACCTTC. Translating gives CASSLGGAMIYGYTF.

This clone occurred many times. V is TRBV7-9 and J is TRBJ1-1, with D possibly TRBD1 on 5 matching bases. Germline V gene lookup returns CDR1 SEHNR and CDR2 FQNEAQ (reference sequence). V was cut by 5 bases and J by 0 bases, with 16 bases left in between. This CDR3 is 16 amino acids long. DNA for the CDR3: TGTGCCAGCAGCGACTCGTCGACAGCTATGAACACTGAAGCTTTCTTT. Amino acids: CASSDSSTAMNTEAFF.

This clone was seen ten or more times. The chain links TRBV4-2 to TRBJ1-2; 7 bases line up with TRBD1. This CDR3 has 13 amino acids. Germline assignment: CDR1 LGHNA and CDR2 YNFKEQ. V lost 3 bases and J lost 6; bases outside the gene matches: 4. CDR3 in DNA: TGTGCCAGCAGCCAGACAGGGACAAATGGCTACACCTTC. Protein: CASSQTGTNGYTF.

This clone was picked up many times. The chain carries TRBV5-4 and TRBJ2-1; perhaps TRBD1 as D (6 bases). This CDR3 spans 13 amino acids. V was shortened by 4 bases and J by 5 bases, with 10 bases between the two germline ends. The germline gives CDR1 SGHNT, CDR2 YYREEE (reference sequence). Written as DNA, the CDR3 is TGTGCCAGCAGCCATCGGACAGACAATGAGCAGTTCTTC. Encoded protein: CASSHRTDNEQFF.

This clone was recorded at least ten times. V usage is TRBV2 and J usage is TRBJ2-7, with D maybe TRBD2 (5 bases). This CDR3 comprises 12 residues. Germline V gene data show CDR1 as SNHLY and CDR2 as FYNNEI. V lost 6 bases to trimming and J lost 0 bases, with 6 bases between them. The CDR3 bases are TGTGCCAGCAGCGGGGTCTCCTACGAGCAGTACTTC. Translated, it gives CASSGVSYEQYF.

Ten or more counts support this clone. The V and J genes are TRBV12-3 or TRBV12-4 and TRBJ1-1; the match to TRBD1 covers 7 bases. The V segment lost 1 base and the J segment 5 bases; nucleotides outside the gene matches: 1. CDR3 length equals 13 residues. The CDR3 DNA reads TGTGCCAGCAGTTTAGGGGGACAGACTGAAGCTTTCTTT. Translated: CASSLGGQTEAFF.

This clone showed up many times. The rearrangement uses TRBV5-1 and TRBJ2-3, with no clear D. This CDR3 is built from 11 residues. The germline V gene has CDR1 SGHRS and CDR2 YFSETQ. Trimming took off 1 base at V and 5 bases at J, with 2 bases between the two ends. The CDR3 bases are TGCGCCAGCAGCTTGCAAGATACGCAGTATTTT. Translating gives CASSLQDTQYF.

This clone came up many times. This chain uses TRBV19 with TRBJ2-1; 8 bases are shared with TRBD1. Trimming cost V 3 bases and J 13 bases; bases outside gene matches: 17. Germline V gives CDR1 LNHDA, CDR2 SQIVND (reference sequence). CDR3 length: 16 amino acids. In DNA form, the CDR3 reads TGTGCCAGTAGTATCCTTCCAGGGGGCGGTTTCCCTTACCAGTTCTTC. It yields the protein CASSILPGGGFPYQFF.

This clone was recorded at least ten times. The chain has TRBV6-2 or TRBV6-3 and TRBJ2-1; tentative D call: TRBD2 (7 bases). Germline V gene data show CDR1 as MNHEY and CDR2 as SVGEGT. The CDR3 runs 15 residues. V lost 2 bases and J lost 7, with 15 bases in between. CDR3 residues: CASSYAGGPKNEQFF. CDR3 DNA: TGTGCCAGCAGTTACGCCGGGGGGCCGAAGAATGAGCAGTTCTTC.

This clone was seen at least ten times. V gene TRBV7-9 combines with J gene TRBJ2-7; no reliable D call. The germline V and J ends were trimmed by 1 base and 4 bases, with 11 bases remaining between them. CDR1 is SEHNR and CDR2 is FQNEAQ in the germline V gene (reference sequence). This CDR3 has 14 amino acids. Written as DNA, the CDR3 is TGTGCCAGCAGCTTAGAGGTTCGCGGATACGAGCAGTACTTC. Translating gives CASSLEVRGYEQYF. The complete variable domain, with remaining parts taken from reference TRBV7-9 and TRBJ2-7, reads DTGVSQNPRHKITKRGQNVTFRCDPISEHNRLYWYRQTLGQGPEFLTYFQNEAQLEKSRLLSDRFSAERPKGSFSTLEIQRTEQGDSAMYLCASSLEVRGYEQYFGPGTRLTVT.

This clone occurred many times. The chain has TRBV27 and TRBJ1-5; perhaps TRBD1 as D (6 bases). There are 18 residues in the CDR3. The ends were cut back, 5 bases at V and 0 bases at J, with 20 bases in the middle. Looked up from germline, CDR1 is MNHEY and CDR2 is SMNVEV (reference sequence). CDR3 sequence (DNA): TGTGCCAGCAGTCTCTATCCCTACAGGGAGTCTAGCAATCAGCCCCAGCATTTT. This gives the protein CASSLYPYRESSNQPQHF.

This clone was found many times. The J gene is TRBJ1-2, the V gene TRBV10-3, with TRBD1 identical over 9 bases. Germline CDR1 and CDR2: ENHRY and SYGVKD. The length of the CDR3 is 13 residues. The trim removed 6 bases at V and 6 bases at J, leaving 5 bases unmatched. CDR3 protein: CAIRGQGFDGYTF. CDR3 coding DNA: TGTGCCATCAGGGGACAGGGATTCGATGGCTACACCTTC.